This T cell receptor (beta chain) was captured by sequencing in a study of shared clonotypes between healthy human individuals. The donors were adults (healthy and HIV-negative) with no recent acute infections or vaccinations. CD4+ cells underwent separation, giving CD45RA+ naive and CD45RA-negative memory subsets. The CDR3 consists of 13 residues. Between the trimmed V and J ends, which lost 6 bases and 7 bases, there was a span of 15 bases. Germline V gives CDR1 SNHLY, CDR2 FYNNEI. Method: immunoSEQ multiplex PCR; TCRdb's copy keeps in-frame clones and lacks some. The sample lists about 1 million clones, approximately 70% occurring once. Study-level findings and limits: Apart from blood, nothing was sampled; tissue repertoires likely differ.

To note about this clone: The antigen is undetermined.

Sample: memory CD4+ T cells sorted from blood. The subset denotes: CD45RA-negative fraction. The chain links TRBV2 to TRBJ1-2; D is unresolved. The TCR was taken from a man between 18 and 29 years old in good health. The CDR3 is CASRDLWATGYTF. Here the CDR3 DNA reads TGTGCCAGCAGGGACCTATGGGCGACTGGCTACACCTTC.